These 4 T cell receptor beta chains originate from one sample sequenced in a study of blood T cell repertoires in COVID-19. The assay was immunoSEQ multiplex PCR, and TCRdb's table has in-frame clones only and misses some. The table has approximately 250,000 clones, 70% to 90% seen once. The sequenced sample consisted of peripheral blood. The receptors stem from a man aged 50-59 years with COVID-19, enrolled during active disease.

The CDR3 is CASSPIAGPYEQYF. The CDR3 DNA follows: TGTGCCAGCAGCCCCATAGCGGGTCCCTACGAGCAGTACTTC. The gene calls are TRBV3-1 (or the pseudogene TRBV3-2) and TRBJ2-7; 7 positions match TRBD2. Germline V gene lookup returns CDR1 LGHDT and CDR2 YNNKEL (reference sequence). V shed 4 bases and J 2 bases; nucleotides not matched to a gene: 5. The CDR3 runs 14 residues.

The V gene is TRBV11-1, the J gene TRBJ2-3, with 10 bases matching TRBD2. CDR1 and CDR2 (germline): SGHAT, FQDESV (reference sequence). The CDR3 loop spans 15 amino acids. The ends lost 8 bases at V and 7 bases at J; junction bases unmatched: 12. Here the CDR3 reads CASHPGSGGTNTQYF. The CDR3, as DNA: TGTGCCAGCCACCCAGGTAGCGGGGGGACGAATACGCAGTATTTT.

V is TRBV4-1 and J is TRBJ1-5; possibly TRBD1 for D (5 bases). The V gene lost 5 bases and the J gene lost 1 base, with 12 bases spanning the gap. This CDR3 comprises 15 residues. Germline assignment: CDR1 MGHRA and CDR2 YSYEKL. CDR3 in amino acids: CASSNSGGSNQPQHF. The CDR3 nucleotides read TGCGCCAGCAGCAACAGCGGGGGGAGCAATCAGCCCCAGCATTTT.

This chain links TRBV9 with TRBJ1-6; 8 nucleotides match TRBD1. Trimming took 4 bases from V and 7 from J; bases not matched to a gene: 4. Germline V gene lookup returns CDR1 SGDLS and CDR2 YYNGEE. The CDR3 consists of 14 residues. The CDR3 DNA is TGTGCCAGCAGCCTCCGGGACAGGAATTCACCCCTCCACTTT. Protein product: CASSLRDRNSPLHF.